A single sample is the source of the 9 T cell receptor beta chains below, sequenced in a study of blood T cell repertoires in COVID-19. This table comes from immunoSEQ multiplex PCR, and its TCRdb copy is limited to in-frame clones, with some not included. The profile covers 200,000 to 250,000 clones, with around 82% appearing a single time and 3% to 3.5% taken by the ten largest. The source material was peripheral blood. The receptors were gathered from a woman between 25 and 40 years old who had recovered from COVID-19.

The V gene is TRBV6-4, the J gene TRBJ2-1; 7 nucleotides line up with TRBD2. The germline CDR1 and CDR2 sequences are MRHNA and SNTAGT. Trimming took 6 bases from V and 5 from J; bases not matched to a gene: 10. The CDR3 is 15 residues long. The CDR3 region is CASSVTGLGNNEQFF. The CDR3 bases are TGTGCCAGCAGCGTCACAGGACTAGGAAACAATGAGCAGTTCTTC.

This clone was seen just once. Here the CDR3 DNA reads TGTGCCAGCAGCGTAGAAGGGACACTCGAAGAGACCCAGTACTTC. This sequence encodes CASSVEGTLEETQYF. The V gene is TRBV9, the J gene TRBJ2-5; TRBD1 is a possible D gene (6 bases). The V gene lost 0 bases and the J gene lost 3 bases, with 12 bases spanning the gap. From germline, CDR1 is SGDLS and CDR2 YYNGEE. The CDR3 extends over 15 amino acids.

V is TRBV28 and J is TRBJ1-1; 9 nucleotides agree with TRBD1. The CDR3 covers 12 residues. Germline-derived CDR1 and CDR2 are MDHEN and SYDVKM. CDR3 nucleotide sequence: TGTGTCCAGGACAGGGGAGGCACTGAAGCTTTCTTT. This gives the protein CVQDRGGTEAFF.

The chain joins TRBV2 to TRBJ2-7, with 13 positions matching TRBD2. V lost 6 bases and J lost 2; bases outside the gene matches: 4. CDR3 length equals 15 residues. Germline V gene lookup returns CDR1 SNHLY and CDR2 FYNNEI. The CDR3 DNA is TGTGCCAGCAGCCCGGGACTAGCGGGGACCTACGAGCAGTACTTC. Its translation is CASSPGLAGTYEQYF.

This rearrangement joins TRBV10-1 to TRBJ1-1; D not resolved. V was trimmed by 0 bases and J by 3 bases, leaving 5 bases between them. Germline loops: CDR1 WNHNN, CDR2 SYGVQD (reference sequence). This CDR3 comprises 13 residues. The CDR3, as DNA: TGCGCCAGCAGTGAGTCGGCCCACACTGAAGCTTTCTTT. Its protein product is CASSESAHTEAFF.

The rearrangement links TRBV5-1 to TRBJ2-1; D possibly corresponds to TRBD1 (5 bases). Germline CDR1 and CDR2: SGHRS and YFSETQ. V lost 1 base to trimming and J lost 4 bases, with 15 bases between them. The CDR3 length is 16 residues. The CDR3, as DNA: TGCGCCAGCAGCTTGTTGGGGCGGCTTTATTACAATGAGCAGTTCTTC. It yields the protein CASSLLGRLYYNEQFF.

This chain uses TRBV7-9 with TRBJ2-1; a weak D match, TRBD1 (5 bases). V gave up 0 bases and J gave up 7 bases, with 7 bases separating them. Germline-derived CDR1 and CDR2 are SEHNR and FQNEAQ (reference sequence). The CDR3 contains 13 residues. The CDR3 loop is CASSLAGVNEQFF. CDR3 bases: TGTGCCAGCAGCTTAGCAGGGGTGAATGAGCAGTTCTTC.

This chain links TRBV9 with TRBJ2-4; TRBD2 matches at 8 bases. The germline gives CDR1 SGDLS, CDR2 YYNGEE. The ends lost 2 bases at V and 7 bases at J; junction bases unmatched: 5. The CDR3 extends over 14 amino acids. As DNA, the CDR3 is TGTGCCAGCAGCGTTCTAGCGGGCGGGAACATTCAGTACTTC. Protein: CASSVLAGGNIQYF.

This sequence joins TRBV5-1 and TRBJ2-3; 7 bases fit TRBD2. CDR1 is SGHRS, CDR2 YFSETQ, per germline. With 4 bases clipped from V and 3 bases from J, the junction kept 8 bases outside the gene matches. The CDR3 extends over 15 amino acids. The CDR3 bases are TGCGCCAGCAGCCAAGGACTAGACGTTACAGATACGCAGTATTTT. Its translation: CASSQGLDVTDTQYF.